The clone carrying this T cell receptor (beta chain) was detected only a few times. Its antigen remains unknown. This entry belongs to a study of cytomegalovirus exposure and HLA in healthy donors. Study observations and caveats: The availability of immune exposure information extended only to CMV serostatus.

With 60 Vbeta and 13 Jbeta primers, the PCR was carried out. Libraries were prepared by immunoSEQ multiplex PCR; TCRdb keeps only in-frame clonotypes and omits some of them. The sample shows some 190,000 clones, more than 65% of them seen only once. Everyone who donated was a healthy bone marrow donor. Unmatched junction bases numbered 14, after V lost 2 bases and J lost 8 bases. There are 17 residues in the CDR3. Germline values: CDR1 MNHEY, CDR2 SMNVEV (reference sequence). The sample taken for sequencing was PBMCs. The receptor's source is a young woman in good health and CMV-seropositive. The chain joins TRBV27 to TRBJ2-3, with 9 bases that match TRBD2. The CDR3 DNA reads TGTGCCAGCAGTTTAGGTCTAGCGGGGCGCGTCCGGGTTACGCAGTATTTT. Its protein product is CASSLGLAGRVRVTQYF.